These 7 T cell receptor beta chains were all obtained from the same sample, sequenced in a study of cytomegalovirus exposure and HLA in healthy donors. PCR amplification relied on 60 Vbeta primers (plus 13 Jbeta primers). Produced via immunoSEQ multiplex PCR; TCRdb's table is partial and in-frame only. The sample includes some 100,000 clones, around 85% of them seen just once. Material for sequencing was PBMCs. These receptors were collected from a man aged 30 to 45 in good health and CMV-seronegative.

The chain combines TRBV13 with TRBJ2-1; the D gene is possibly TRBD1 (6 bases). The length of the CDR3 is 13 residues. Trimming stripped 6 bases from V and 6 bases from J, with 12 bases between. Germline CDR1 is PRHDT and CDR2 is FYEKMQ (reference sequence). As DNA, the CDR3 is TGTGCCAGCAGTACAGGGTCGGGCAATGAGCAGTTCTTC. Encoded protein: CASSTGSGNEQFF.

About this clone: One end of the junction is discordant with germline, which a read error may explain. V and J are TRBV4-3 and TRBJ1-1, with a possible D match to TRBD1 (6 bases). Germline CDR1 is LGHNA and CDR2 is YSLEER. This CDR3 contains 11 residues. CDR3 sequence (DNA): TGCGCCAGCAGCCAAGACAGGGACACGCAATGG. Its protein is CASSQDRDTQW.

V is TRBV28 and J is TRBJ2-7; no firm D call. Germline V gene data show CDR1 as MDHEN and CDR2 as SYDVKM. This CDR3 is 15 amino acids long. V was cut by 6 bases and J by 0 bases, with 15 bases left in between. The CDR3 DNA sequence: TGTGCCAGCAGCCTTGGGCTGAAGAACTCCTACGAGCAGTACTTC. Translation gives CASSLGLKNSYEQYF.

The DNA of the CDR3 is TGTGCCAGCAGGCAGGGGGATCAGCCCCAGCATTTT. Residues: CASRQGDQPQHF. V gene TRBV2 combines with J gene TRBJ1-5; 7 nucleotides match TRBD1. The CDR3 is made up of 12 amino acids. Germline CDR1 is SNHLY and CDR2 is FYNNEI. Losses at the gene ends were 6 bases for V and 5 bases for J; bases not matched to a gene: 1.

The V gene is TRBV28, the J gene TRBJ2-7, with TRBD2 as a possible D gene (6 bases). Trimming took off 6 bases at V and 3 bases at J, with 18 bases between the two ends. Per the germline V gene, CDR1 is MDHEN and CDR2 is SYDVKM. CDR3 length: 15 residues. The CDR3 sequence: CASRVTWGGDYEQYF. Written as DNA, the CDR3 is TGTGCCAGCAGAGTAACCTGGGGCGGGGACTACGAGCAGTACTTC. Full variable domain (remainder filled in from reference TRBV28 and TRBJ2-7): DVKVTQSSRYLVKRTGEKVFLECVQDMDHENMFWYRQDPGLGLRLIYFSYDVKMKEKGDIPEGYSVSREKKERFSLILESASTNQTSMYLCASRVTWGGDYEQYFGPGTRLTVT.

The chain is built from TRBV7-9 and TRBJ2-7; D is uncertain. The length of the CDR3 is 15 residues. Trimming removed 1 base at V and 0 bases at J, with 10 bases between. Germline V CDR1 and CDR2: SEHNR, FQNEAQ (reference sequence). This CDR3 reads CASSLGSGLSYEQYF. The CDR3, as DNA: TGTGCCAGCAGCTTAGGGTCAGGTCTCTCCTACGAGCAGTACTTC. Full variable domain (remainder filled in from reference TRBV7-9 and TRBJ2-7): DTGVSQNPRHKITKRGQNVTFRCDPISEHNRLYWYRQTLGQGPEFLTYFQNEAQLEKSRLLSDRFSAERPKGSFSTLEIQRTEQGDSAMYLCASSLGSGLSYEQYFGPGTRLTVT.

The V call is TRBV28, the J call TRBJ1-1; 11 positions match TRBD1. V gave up 4 bases and J gave up 3 bases; unmatched junction bases: 1. This CDR3 is built from 14 residues. Germline V gives CDR1 MDHEN, CDR2 SYDVKM. CDR3 nucleotide sequence: TGTGCCAGCAGTTCGGGACAGGGGGACACTGAAGCTTTCTTT. This sequence encodes CASSSGQGDTEAFF.